This T cell receptor (beta chain) is from a study of cytomegalovirus exposure and HLA in healthy donors (dated by TCRdb to between 2016 and 2019). Broadly, across the study: In an earlier analysis of 450 to 750 of the donors, about 270 Gb of sequence data and about 110 million unique TCR beta sequences from some 170 million T cells were reported. About 280 gigabases of sequencing data and around 88 million unique TCR sequences made up an early release that covered roughly 670 HLA-typed donors. The genetic ancestry cluster associated with self-reported Caucasian donors included 81% of the 300 to 450 genotyped donors. The aim of the study was to test whether cataloging public T cell receptors could identify signatures of past pathogen exposure. The T cell repertoires of under 750 subjects were profiled by immunosequencing and related to cytomegalovirus serostatus. A separate validation cohort of more than 100 different subjects was used in addition to the roughly 670-subject first cohort. To predict cytomegalovirus infection status, the study combined high-throughput TCR immunosequencing, statistical association of individual TCRs with disease status, and machine learning. In a later analysis, previously published TCR beta repertoires from 500 to 750 donors were re-analyzed and high-resolution HLA genotyping was added so that TCR occurrence patterns could be studied. In the later analysis, no new phenotypic data were used to find candidate immune exposures; instead, reliance was placed on TCR beta sequences and their occurrence across donors. In an earlier analysis of a few hundred of the donors, high-throughput TCR beta sequencing was used to judge whether each TCR beta V gene segment behaved as functional or pseudogenic. Alongside the repertoire data, information on donor age, sex, ethnicity and CMV serostatus was compiled. A later genetic analysis used genome-wide SNP genotypes for about 65% of the 666 donors, treating that subset as a discovery cohort. Every repertoire in the discovery cohort had been generated on one and the same sequencing platform. HLA typing covered class I and class II loci at four-digit resolution. Typing coverage varied by locus: about 620-630 donors for A, B, C, DRB1 and DQB1; about 520 for DQA1; over 600 for DPA1; approximately 450 for DPB1. A handful of DR-DQ haplotypes were handled as single units for association and clustering because linkage in the cohort was strong. On average, about 200,000 unique TCR beta nucleotide sequences were sequenced per donor among 350 to 400 genotyped donors of the cohort, with 15% to 20% of those sequences being non-productive.

Study-level results and caveats: Immune exposure information for the cohort was limited to CMV serostatus. Roughly uniform sequencing depth across donors was assumed in presence/absence analyses, although this assumption may not hold. A later analysis associated 16,951 TCR beta sequences with specific HLA alleles at a false discovery rate of 0.05. According to a later analysis, parvovirus B19, influenza, CMV and Epstein-Barr virus appeared linked to several top co-occurrence clusters. Assigning TCR associations to individual alleles was difficult when HLA alleles, especially DR and DQ, strongly co-occurred. According to the authors, the approach could potentially be generalized to other disease states and immunological phenotypes. According to a later analysis, most CMV-associated TCR beta chains appeared to be HLA-restricted, and the HLA associations seemed to be driven largely by CMV exposure. Correlated functional status among segregating V segments might be attributable to linkage disequilibrium, but an unknown experimental factor could not be ruled out. In a later genetic analysis, a missense DCLRE1C variant was associated with V-gene and J-gene trimming of TCR beta chains, and the association was replicated in an independent cohort. A total of 164 TCR beta chains were listed by the study as associated with cytomegalovirus. A cluster of highly shared sequence variants was judged likely to represent a technical artifact of the sequencing pipeline. In a later analysis, HLA-associated TCR beta chains were found to be more clonally expanded and to have lower generation probabilities than equally common non-associated chains. In both the original and validation cohorts, the classifier was reported to diagnose cytomegalovirus status with high specificity and sensitivity. Some IMGT-functional V segments, including TRBV6-2 and TRBV6-3, could not be told apart with the 87-base-pair reads, so those segments were excluded. While some public TCRs were present in many individuals, most TCR sequences turned up only very rarely across donors. Because counts were too low, seventeen rarely observed V segments, including chromosome 9 orphons, were excluded from the earlier analysis of about 500 of the donors. In this cohort, only TCR beta chains were sequenced, and detectable features were limited by the absence of alpha or paired-chain data. In an earlier analysis of roughly 500 of the donors, most TCR beta V segments appeared in productive rearrangements about 87% or about 30% of the time, broadly matching IMGT annotations. In vitro tests confirmed that a few of the cytomegalovirus-associated TCR beta chains recognize cytomegalovirus antigens. In a later analysis, TCR association rates were found to vary across HLA loci, with the most associated TCRs seen for DRB1 alleles and the fewest for HLA-C alleles. A further reported finding was that TCR beta sequences accurately predicted the HLA-A and HLA-B alleles for most subjects in the first cohort. Because HLA typing was unavailable for some donors at each locus, only the typed subset was used in association tests. In a later genetic analysis, fewer N-insertions in productive TCRs were reported among donors in an Asian-associated ancestry cluster than the roughly 670-donor mean.

This clone was observed a single time. Its specific antigen is unknown. It has no much larger one-base neighbor in the sample; base qualities were not kept. The library relied on the immunoSEQ multiplex PCR assay. For the multiplex PCR, a mixture combining 60 forward primers for TCR Vbeta segments and 13 reverse primers for TCR Jbeta segments was used. Amplification of the CDR3 region of rearranged TCR beta genes was performed with a multiplex PCR assay on genomic DNA. Amplified TCR beta libraries were sequenced as 87-base-pair reads on the Illumina HiSeq System. In the original analysis: A later analysis tallied around 87 million unique TCR beta chains across the 666 repertoires, and some 12 million of those chains were shared by two or more donors. To remove PCR and sequencing errors, raw reads were error-corrected and collapsed into unique sequences using a nearest-neighbor algorithm that merged closely related sequences. To assign V, D and J gene segments, CDR3 sequences were aligned to IMGT reference sequences. For a sequence to be retained, at least a six-nucleotide match to both a V gene segment and a J gene segment was required. Rearrangements were classified as productive when the CDR3 lacked stop codons and remained in frame with V and J, and all other rearrangements were classified as non-productive. CDR3 was defined by IMGT convention, running from the second conserved V-encoded cysteine to the conserved J-encoded phenylalanine. Sequences without an unambiguous match to a single V gene segment were excluded from the earlier analysis of about 640 of the donors. In an earlier analysis of 450 to 700 of the donors, V segments were called functional above 56.7% productive rearrangements and were called segregating when the between-donor standard deviation exceeded 5%. A statistical classification framework was built to diagnose cytomegalovirus status from the catalog of TCR beta chain sequences. A later analysis assigned V and J genes by comparing TCR nucleotide sequences with IMGT/GENE-DB human TR gene sequences. In a later analysis, CDR3 sequences and most-parsimonious VDJ recombination scenarios were assigned using the TCRdist pipeline. In a later analysis, each TCR beta chain was defined by its CDR3 amino acid sequence together with its V-gene family, and reads lacking a unique V-gene family were excluded. To address suspected cross-contamination and a sequencing artifact, a later analysis removed under 600 highly shared, low-generation-probability nucleotide sequences. In a later analysis, a clonal expansion index was calculated for each public chain from normalized within-repertoire ranks of inferred template counts. In a later analysis, generation probabilities were computed with a VDJ recombination model fitted to out-of-frame rearrangements, and the resulting probabilities were checked against IGoR. A later analysis scored TCR-TCR, TCR-HLA and TCR-CMV co-occurrence with hypergeometric tests, applying a repertoire-size bias correction to TCR pairs. To estimate false discovery rates, a later analysis permuted the HLA or CMV assignments 20 times. In a later analysis, co-occurring TCRs were grouped with DBSCAN, and TCRdist sequence similarity was added when clustering was performed within HLA-allele-positive subsets. Repertoires with fewer than 30,000 or more than 120,000 public chains were left out of co-occurrence clustering, as were five repertoires with anomalous nucleotide sharing. TCRdb obtained this table from immuneACCESS and retained in-frame rearrangements with V and J assigned. These tables miss some clones; where compared with another copy, unresolved V genes account for less than half of the shortfall, and the remainder is unexplained. V and J calls and clone size come straight from that table; D and trimming were deduced from the DNA. The sample yields under 200,000 clones; approximately 72% were counted once. The top ten hold around 2.4% of the sample.

V loses 2 bases of germline sequence and J loses 2 bases, and the interval between the two ends is 16 bases. From the germline V gene (reference sequence), CDR1 is LNHNV and CDR2 is YYDKDF. The CDR3 contains 16 residues, cysteine and phenylalanine counted. The read is trimmed to its CDR3 DNA, 48 bases read in frame from base 1. The cohort comprised some 700 healthy bone marrow donors. All cohort members were sampled while nominally healthy, although unrecorded immune exposures were likely present. The donor was CMV seronegative and belonged to the group of around 350 seronegative cohort members. A peripheral blood sample was provided by each donor, and peripheral blood mononuclear cells were used for TCR beta sequencing. The Qiagen DNeasy Blood Extraction Kit was used to extract genomic DNA from the blood cell samples.

The chain is made from TRBV15 and TRBJ2-7; TRBD2 could be the D gene, as 5 bases match. The receptor's source is a female donor in good health and CMV-seronegative. The sample was PBMCs. The DNA sequence is as follows: TGTGCCACCAGCAGAACGCCTTCGAGGGATGCCTACGAGCAGTACTTC. The encoded protein is CATSRTPSRDAYEQYF.